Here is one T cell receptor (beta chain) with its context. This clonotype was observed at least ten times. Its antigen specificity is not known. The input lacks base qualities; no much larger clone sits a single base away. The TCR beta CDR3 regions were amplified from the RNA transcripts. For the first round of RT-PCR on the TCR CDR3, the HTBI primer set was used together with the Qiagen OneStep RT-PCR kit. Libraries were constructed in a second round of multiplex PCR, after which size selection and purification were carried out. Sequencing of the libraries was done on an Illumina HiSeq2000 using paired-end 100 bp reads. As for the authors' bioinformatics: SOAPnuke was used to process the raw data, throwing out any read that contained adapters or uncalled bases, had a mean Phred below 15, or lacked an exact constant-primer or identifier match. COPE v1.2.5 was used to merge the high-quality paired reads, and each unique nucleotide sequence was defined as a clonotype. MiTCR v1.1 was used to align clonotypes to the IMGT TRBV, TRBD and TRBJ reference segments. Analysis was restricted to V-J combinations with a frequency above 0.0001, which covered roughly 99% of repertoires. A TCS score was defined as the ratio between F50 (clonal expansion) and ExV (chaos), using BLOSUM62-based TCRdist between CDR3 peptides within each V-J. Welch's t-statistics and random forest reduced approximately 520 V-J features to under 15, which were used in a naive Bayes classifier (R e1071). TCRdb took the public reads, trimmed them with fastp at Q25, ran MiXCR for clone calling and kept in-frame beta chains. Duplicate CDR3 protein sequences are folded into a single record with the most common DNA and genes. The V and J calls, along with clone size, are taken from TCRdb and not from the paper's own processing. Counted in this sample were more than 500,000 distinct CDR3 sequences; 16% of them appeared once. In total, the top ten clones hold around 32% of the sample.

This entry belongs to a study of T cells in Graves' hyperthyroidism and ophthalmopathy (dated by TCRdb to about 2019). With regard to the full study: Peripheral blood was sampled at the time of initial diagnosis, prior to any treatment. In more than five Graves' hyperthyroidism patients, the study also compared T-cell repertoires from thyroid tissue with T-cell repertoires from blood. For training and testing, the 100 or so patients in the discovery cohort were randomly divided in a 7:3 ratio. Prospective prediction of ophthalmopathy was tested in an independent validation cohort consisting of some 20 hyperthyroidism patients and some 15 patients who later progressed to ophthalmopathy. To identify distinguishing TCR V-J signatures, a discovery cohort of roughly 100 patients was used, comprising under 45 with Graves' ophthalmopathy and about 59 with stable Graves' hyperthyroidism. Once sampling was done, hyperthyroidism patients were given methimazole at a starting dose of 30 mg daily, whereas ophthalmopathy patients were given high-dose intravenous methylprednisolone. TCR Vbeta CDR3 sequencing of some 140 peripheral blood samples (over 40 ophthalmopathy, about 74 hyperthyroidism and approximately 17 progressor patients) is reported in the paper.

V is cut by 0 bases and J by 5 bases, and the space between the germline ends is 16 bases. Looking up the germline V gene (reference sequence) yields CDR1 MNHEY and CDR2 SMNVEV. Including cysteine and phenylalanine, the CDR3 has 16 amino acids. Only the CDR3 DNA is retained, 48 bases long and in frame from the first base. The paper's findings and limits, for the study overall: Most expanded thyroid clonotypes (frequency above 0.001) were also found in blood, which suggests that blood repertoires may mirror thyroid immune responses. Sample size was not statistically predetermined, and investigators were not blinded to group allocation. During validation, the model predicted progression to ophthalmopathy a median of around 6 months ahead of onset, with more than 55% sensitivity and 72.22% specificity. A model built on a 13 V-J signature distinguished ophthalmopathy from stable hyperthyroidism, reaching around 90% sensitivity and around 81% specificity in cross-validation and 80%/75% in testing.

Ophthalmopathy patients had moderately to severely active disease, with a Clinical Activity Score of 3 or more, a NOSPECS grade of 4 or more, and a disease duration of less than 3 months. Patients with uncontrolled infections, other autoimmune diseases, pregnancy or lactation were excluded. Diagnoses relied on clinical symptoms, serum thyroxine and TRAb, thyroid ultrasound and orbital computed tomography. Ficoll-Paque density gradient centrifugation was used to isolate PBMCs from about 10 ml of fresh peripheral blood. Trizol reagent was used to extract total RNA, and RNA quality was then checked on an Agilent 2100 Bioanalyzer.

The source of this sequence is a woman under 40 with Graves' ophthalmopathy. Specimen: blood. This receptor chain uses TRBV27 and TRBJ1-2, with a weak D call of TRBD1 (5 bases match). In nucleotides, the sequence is TGTGCCAGCAGTTTATCGCAGGGCCGAGTCGAGTATGGCTACACCTTC. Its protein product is CASSLSQGRVEYGYTF.